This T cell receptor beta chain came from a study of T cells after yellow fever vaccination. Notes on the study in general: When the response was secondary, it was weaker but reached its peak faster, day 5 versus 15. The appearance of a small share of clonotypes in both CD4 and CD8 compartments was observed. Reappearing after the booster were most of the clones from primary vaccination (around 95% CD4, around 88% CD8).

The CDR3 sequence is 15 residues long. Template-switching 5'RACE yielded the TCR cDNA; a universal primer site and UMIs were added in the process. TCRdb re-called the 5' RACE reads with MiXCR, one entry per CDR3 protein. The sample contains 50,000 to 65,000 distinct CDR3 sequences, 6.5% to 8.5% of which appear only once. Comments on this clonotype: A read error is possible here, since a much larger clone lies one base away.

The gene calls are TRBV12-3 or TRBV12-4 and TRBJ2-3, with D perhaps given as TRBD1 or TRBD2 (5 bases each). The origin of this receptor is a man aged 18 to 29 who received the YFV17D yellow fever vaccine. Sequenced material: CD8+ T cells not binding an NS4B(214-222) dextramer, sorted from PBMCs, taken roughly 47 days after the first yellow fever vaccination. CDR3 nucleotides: TGTGCCAGCAGACTGACAGATTCTAGCACAGATTCGCAGTATTTT. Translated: CASRLTDSSTDSQYF.